These 29 T cell receptor beta chains were all obtained from the same sample, sequenced in a study of cytomegalovirus exposure and HLA in healthy donors. PCR primers comprised 60 Vbeta and 13 Jbeta primers. Here immunoSEQ multiplex PCR was the method, and the copy in TCRdb shows in-frame clones only, minus some. This table holds 150,000 to 200,000 clones, 75% to 80% found once. Sequenced: PBMCs. These TCRs come from a middle-aged man in good health and CMV-seropositive.

CDR3 DNA sequence: TGTGCCAGCAGCCTGACAGGTAGCAATCAGCCCCAGCATTTT. Its protein product is CASSLTGSNQPQHF. The J gene is TRBJ1-5, the V gene TRBV7-9, with D possibly matching TRBD1 (6 bases). Germline lookup yields CDR1 SEHNR and CDR2 FQNEAQ (reference sequence). This CDR3 comprises 14 residues. Trimming cost V 5 bases and J 0 bases, with 8 bases left between them.

The CDR3 DNA is TGTGCCAGTAGCACCTCGCGGGAGGGTGTAAACTATGGCTACACCTTC. The encoded protein is CASSTSREGVNYGYTF. This chain links TRBV19 with TRBJ1-2; unclear D gene. Trimming cost V 6 bases and J 2 bases, with 19 bases left between them. Germline V gives CDR1 LNHDA, CDR2 SQIVND (reference sequence). This CDR3 is 16 amino acids long.

This sequence joins TRBV18 and TRBJ2-7; D perhaps matches TRBD2 (5 bases). V lost 3 bases and J 6 bases, leaving 9 bases between the germline ends. The CDR3 length is 12 residues. Germline assignment: CDR1 KGHSH and CDR2 LQKENI. The CDR3 sequence is CASSPERSEQYF. For the CDR3, the DNA is TGTGCCAGCTCACCGGAGCGGAGCGAGCAGTACTTC.

In its sample, this clone was seen a few times. This chain links TRBV5-6 with TRBJ2-2, with D hard to call. CDR3 size: 14 residues. Germline V gene data show CDR1 as SGHDT and CDR2 as YYEEEE. V was pared by 2 bases and J by 6 bases, with 11 bases between. This chain's CDR3 is CASSLAPLAGELFF. Here the CDR3 DNA reads TGTGCCAGCAGCTTAGCGCCATTGGCCGGGGAGCTGTTTTTT.

V and J are TRBV6-1 and TRBJ1-2, with 12 bases matching TRBD1. V was pared by 0 bases and J by 8 bases, with 7 bases of the junction left unmatched. This CDR3 has 16 residues. CDR1 MNHNS and CDR2 SASEGT come from the germline V gene. In DNA, the CDR3 is TGTGCCAGCAGTGAAGCGAAGGGGACAGGGGGCTTGGGCTACACCTTC. Translating it yields CASSEAKGTGGLGYTF.

V gene TRBV2 combines with J gene TRBJ1-5; D is ambiguous. The germline V and J ends were trimmed by 4 bases and 0 bases, with 13 bases remaining between them. This CDR3 contains 16 residues. In germline, CDR1 is SNHLY, CDR2 FYNNEI. CDR3 nucleotides: TGTGCCAGCAGTGCTCAAGTGGCAGATAGCAATCAGCCCCAGCATTTT. It is translated as CASSAQVADSNQPQHF.

The chain joins TRBV9 to TRBJ2-2, with 12 bases matching TRBD2. With 3 bases clipped from V and 5 bases from J, the junction kept 2 bases outside the gene matches. The CDR3 contains 15 residues. From germline, CDR1 is SGDLS and CDR2 YYNGEE. The DNA of the CDR3 is TGTGCCAGCAGCGGGACTAGCGGGGTGACCGGGGAGCTGTTTTTT. Amino acids: CASSGTSGVTGELFF.

The gene calls are TRBV5-1 and TRBJ2-3, with TRBD2 matching 13 bases. This CDR3 is built from 14 residues. The J segment lost 6 bases and the V segment lost 4 bases, leaving 2 bases of the junction unmatched. From germline, CDR1 is SGHRS and CDR2 YFSETQ. CDR3 nucleotides: TGCGCCAGCAGCGTGACTAGCGGGAGGGATACGCAGTATTTT. Translation: CASSVTSGRDTQYF.

The CDR3 loop reads CASSASRETQYF. In nucleotides, the CDR3 is TGTGCCAGCAGTGCTAGCCGAGAGACCCAGTACTTC. V is TRBV2 and J is TRBJ2-5, with D possibly matching TRBD2 (5 bases). Trimming pared 4 bases from V and 4 bases from J, leaving 7 bases between. In germline, CDR1 is SNHLY, CDR2 FYNNEI. The CDR3 runs to 12 residues.

The V call is TRBV7-9, the J call TRBJ2-2; 8 nucleotides match TRBD1. This CDR3 is built from 16 residues. Trimming took 5 bases from V and 5 from J; bases not matched to a gene: 10. Germline V gene sequence: CDR1 SEHNR, CDR2 FQNEAQ (reference sequence). The CDR3 spells CASSRQGRGWTGELFF. DNA of the CDR3: TGTGCCAGCAGCCGACAGGGGAGAGGGTGGACCGGGGAGCTGTTTTTT.

In nucleotides, the CDR3 is TGCACCAGCAGCCAGCCAGGGGGGATACCTAACTATGGCTACACCTTC. The encoded protein is CTSSQPGGIPNYGYTF. The genes are TRBV1 and TRBJ1-2; the table assigns TRBD1, which was not confirmed against the DNA. TRBV1 constitutes a pseudogene. The CDR3 has 16 amino acids.

The genes are TRBV7-3 and TRBJ2-1; 8 bases agree with TRBD2. In germline, CDR1 is SGHTA, CDR2 FQGTGA. This CDR3 has 16 amino acids. V lost 5 bases to trimming and J lost 1 base; unmatched junction nucleotides: 7. In DNA, the CDR3 is TGTGCCAGCAGCCCAAGTGGCGGGAGGTCCTACAATGAGCAGTTCTTC. As protein: CASSPSGGRSYNEQFF.

In this sample, this clone turned up a few times. The gene calls are TRBV18 and TRBJ1-1; the D gene is possibly TRBD1 (5 bases). V shed 3 bases and J shed 4 bases, with 12 bases lying between them. CDR3 length: 14 amino acids. Germline V gene data show CDR1 as KGHSH and CDR2 as LQKENI. This CDR3 reads CASSPPRGTTEAFF. The CDR3 region has the DNA TGTGCCAGCTCACCCCCAAGGGGTACCACTGAAGCTTTCTTT. The complete variable domain, with remaining parts taken from reference TRBV18 and TRBJ1-1, reads NAGVMQNPRHLVRRRGQEARLRCSPMKGHSHVYWYRQLPEEGLKFMVYLQKENIIDESGMPKERFSAEFPKEGPSILRIQQVVRGDSAAYFCASSPPRGTTEAFFGQGTRLTVV.

This chain connects TRBV18 to TRBJ2-7; 7 positions match TRBD1. Germline CDR1 and CDR2: KGHSH and LQKENI. The CDR3 is made up of 13 amino acids. Trimming took 2 bases from V and 2 from J; bases not matched to a gene: 0. This CDR3 reads CASSPDRAYEQYF. CDR3 in DNA: TGTGCCAGCTCACCAGACAGGGCCTACGAGCAGTACTTC.

The rearrangement links TRBV30 to TRBJ2-1; perhaps TRBD1 as D (5 bases). The CDR3 length is 16 residues. Germline V gene data show CDR1 as GTSNPN and CDR2 as SVGIG (reference sequence). Trimming removed 8 bases at V and 3 bases at J, with 23 bases between. CDR3 nucleotides: TGTGCCACAGGTGGGTCGCCGGGCCATGGCTACAATGAGCAGTTCTTC. Translated, it gives CATGGSPGHGYNEQFF.

Regarding this clone: Other DNA sequences in the sample encode the same CDR3. CDR3 DNA sequence: TGTGCCAGCAGTGTCCGGGAGTTCAATGAGCAGTTCTTC. Translation gives CASSVREFNEQFF. The rearrangement joins TRBV6-1 to TRBJ2-1; D may be TRBD2 (6 bases). Germline CDR1 and CDR2: MNHNS and SASEGT. This CDR3 is built from 13 residues. V was clipped by 4 bases and J by 6 bases, with 10 bases between them.

The sample holds one count of this clone. J is TRBJ2-2 and V is TRBV30; 7 positions match TRBD2. Germline trimming cut 3 bases from V and 5 bases from J; bases unmatched to any gene: 9. The CDR3 spans 15 residues. CDR1 is GTSNPN, CDR2 SVGIG, per germline (reference sequence). The CDR3 protein is CAWRPTTSNTGELFF. DNA for the CDR3: TGTGCCTGGAGGCCCACGACTAGCAATACCGGGGAGCTGTTTTTT.

This clone was detected a few times. The chain has TRBV10-3 and TRBJ2-2, with TRBD1 matching over 9 bases. Germline CDR1 ENHRY, CDR2 SYGVKD. This CDR3 is built from 11 residues. The V and J ends lost 11 bases and 9 bases, in that order; junction bases with no gene match: 4. The CDR3 loop is CAVQGAWELFF. The CDR3 DNA is TGTGCCGTACAGGGGGCTTGGGAGCTGTTTTTT.

V gene TRBV4-2 combines with J gene TRBJ1-4; no definite D call. Germline V gene sequence: CDR1 LGHNA, CDR2 YNFKEQ. V lost 4 bases and J 11 bases, leaving 11 bases between the germline ends. CDR3 length: 12 residues. For the CDR3, the DNA is TGTGCCAGCAGCCGTTATGACGGGAAACTGTTTTTT. This gives the protein CASSRYDGKLFF.

The V gene is TRBV2, the J gene TRBJ2-3; 10 bases agree with TRBD2. V trimming: 0 bases; J trimming: 8 bases; junction bases outside the gene matches: 5. Germline V gives CDR1 SNHLY, CDR2 FYNNEI. The CDR3 loop spans 15 amino acids. The CDR3 DNA reads TGTGCCAGCAGTGAAGCGCTAGCGGGAGTTAGTACGCAGTATTTT. Translating gives CASSEALAGVSTQYF.

The chain couples TRBV7-8 to TRBJ2-7, with 8 bases that match TRBD2. Trimming at V came to 2 bases and at J to 5 bases, leaving 14 bases not matched to a gene. The CDR3 length is 17 residues. Per germline, CDR1 SGHVS and CDR2 FQNEAQ. The CDR3 here is CASSLSPPFGGRNEQYF. CDR3 bases: TGTGCCAGCAGCTTATCCCCCCCCTTTGGCGGGAGGAACGAGCAGTACTTC.

The table lists this clone with a count of one. The rearrangement joins TRBV5-1 to TRBJ2-5; D gene ambiguous. The J call may be mistaken, given a closer DNA end match to TRBJ2-7. Germline V gene sequence: CDR1 SGHRS, CDR2 YFSETQ. The CDR3 is 14 residues long. CDR3 DNA: TGCGCCAGCAGCTTGGCGCCTGGTACCTACGAGCAGTACTTC. The encoded protein is CASSLAPGTYEQYF.

The chain has TRBV5-4 and TRBJ1-2, with 10 bases identical to TRBD1. Losses at the gene ends were 1 base for V and 5 bases for J; bases not matched to a gene: 2. Germline lookup yields CDR1 SGHNT and CDR2 YYREEE (reference sequence). The CDR3 runs to 14 residues. This CDR3 is CASSLRGQGYGYTF. In nucleotides, the CDR3 is TGTGCCAGCAGCTTGCGGGGACAGGGGTATGGCTACACCTTC.

Turning to this clone: The sample contains more than one DNA sequence encoding this CDR3. V is TRBV2 and J is TRBJ2-7; 9 bases align to TRBD1. CDR1 is SNHLY, CDR2 FYNNEI, per germline. This CDR3 has 12 amino acids. Unmatched junction bases numbered 1, after V lost 6 bases and J lost 4 bases. CDR3: CASRDRGYEQYF. CDR3 bases: TGTGCCAGCAGGGACAGGGGATACGAGCAGTACTTC.

The chain combines TRBV6-1 with TRBJ2-7; the D gene is possibly TRBD2 (5 bases). Germline V gene data show CDR1 as MNHNS and CDR2 as SASEGT. V was cut by 1 base and J by 4 bases, with 11 bases left in between. CDR3 length: 14 amino acids. The CDR3 spells CASSEGGNRYEQYF. In DNA form, the CDR3 reads TGTGCCAGCAGTGAAGGAGGGAATCGGTACGAGCAGTACTTC.

The count of this clone is one. Other DNA sequences within the sample encode an identical CDR3. V is TRBV6-4 and J is TRBJ2-6, with a weak D call TRBD1 (6 bases). This CDR3 is 16 amino acids long. Trimming pared 5 bases from V and 2 bases from J, leaving 13 bases between. CDR1 and CDR2 (germline): MRHNA, SNTAGT. For the CDR3, the DNA is TGTGCCAGCAGTCCGGGGCAGGGGACTGGGGCCAACGTCCTGACTTTC. Amino acids: CASSPGQGTGANVLTF.

This clone has only a few counts. The V call is TRBV11-3, the J call TRBJ2-3; 7 positions agree with TRBD2. The CDR3 length is 15 residues. In germline, CDR1 is SGHNT, CDR2 YENEEA. V gave up 5 bases and J gave up 2 bases; unmatched junction bases: 7. CDR3 region: CASSTTGTTTDTQYF. The CDR3 DNA is TGTGCCAGCAGCACAACCGGGACTACCACAGATACGCAGTATTTT.

The CDR3, as DNA: TGTGCCACCAGCAGAGATCTGGTAGGGGGCGACGAGCAGTACTTC. Residues: CATSRDLVGGDEQYF. The chain links TRBV15 to TRBJ2-7; 7 positions match TRBD1. CDR3 size: 15 residues. After removal of 0 bases from V and 5 bases from J, the junction contained 7 bases not matched to a gene. The germline CDR1 and CDR2 sequences are LNHNV and YYDKDF (reference sequence).

This clone appeared a few times. The chain links TRBV7-8 to TRBJ2-7; 9 nucleotides align to TRBD2. Germline V gives CDR1 SGHVS, CDR2 FQNEAQ. The trim removed 1 base at V and 3 bases at J, leaving 4 bases unmatched. CDR3 length: 15 amino acids. The CDR3 coding sequence is TGTGCCAGCAGCTTAGGTAGCGGGAGTATCTACGAGCAGTACTTC. Translating gives CASSLGSGSIYEQYF.